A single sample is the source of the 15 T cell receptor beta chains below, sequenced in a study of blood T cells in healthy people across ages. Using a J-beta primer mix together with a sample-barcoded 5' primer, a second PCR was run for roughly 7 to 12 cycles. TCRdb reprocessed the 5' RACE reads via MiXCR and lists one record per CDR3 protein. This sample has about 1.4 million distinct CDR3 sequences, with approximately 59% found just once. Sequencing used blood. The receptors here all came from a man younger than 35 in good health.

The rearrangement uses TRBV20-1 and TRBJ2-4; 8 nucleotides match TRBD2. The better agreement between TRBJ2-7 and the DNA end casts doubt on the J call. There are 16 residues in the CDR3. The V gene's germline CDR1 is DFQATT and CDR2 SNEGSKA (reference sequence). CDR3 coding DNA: TGCAGTGCTAGATCCCCGGGGAGCGGGAGAAGCAACGAGCAGTACTTC. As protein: CSARSPGSGRSNEQYF.

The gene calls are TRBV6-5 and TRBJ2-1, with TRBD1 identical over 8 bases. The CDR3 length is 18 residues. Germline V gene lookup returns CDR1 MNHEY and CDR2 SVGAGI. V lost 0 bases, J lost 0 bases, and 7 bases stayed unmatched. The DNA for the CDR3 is TGTGCCAGCAGTTACTCGAGACAGGGGCCGAGCTCCTACAATGAGCAGTTCTTC. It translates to CASSYSRQGPSSYNEQFF.

In DNA, the CDR3 is TGCGCCAGCAGTGACCCGCGACAGAGCACAGATACGCAGTATTTT. Its translation is CASSDPRQSTDTQYF. This sequence joins TRBV10-1 and TRBJ2-3; possible D gene TRBD1, 5 bases. Deletions cut 3 bases from V and 0 bases from J, with 10 bases between. Germline V gene lookup returns CDR1 WNHNN and CDR2 SYGVQD (reference sequence). The CDR3 totals 15 residues.

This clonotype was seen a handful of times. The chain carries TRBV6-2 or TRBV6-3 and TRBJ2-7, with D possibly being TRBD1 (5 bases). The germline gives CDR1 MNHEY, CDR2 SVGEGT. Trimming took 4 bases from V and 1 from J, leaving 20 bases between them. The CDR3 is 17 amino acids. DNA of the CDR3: TGTGCCAGCAGTTCCCTGGGTGTAAGGGGCCTGTCCTACGAGCAGTACTTC. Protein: CASSSLGVRGLSYEQYF.

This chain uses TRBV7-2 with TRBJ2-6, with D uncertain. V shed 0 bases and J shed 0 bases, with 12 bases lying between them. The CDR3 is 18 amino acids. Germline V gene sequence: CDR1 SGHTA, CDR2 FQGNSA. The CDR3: CASSLAILSGSGANVLTF. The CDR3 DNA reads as TGTGCCAGCAGCTTAGCTATCTTGTCGGGCTCTGGGGCCAACGTCCTGACTTTC. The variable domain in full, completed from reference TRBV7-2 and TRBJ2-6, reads GAGVSQSPSNKVTEKGKDVELRCDPISGHTALYWYRQSLGQGLEFLIYFQGNSAPDKSGLPSDRFSAERTGGSVSTLTIQRTQQEDSAVYLCASSLAILSGSGANVLTFGAGSRLTVL.

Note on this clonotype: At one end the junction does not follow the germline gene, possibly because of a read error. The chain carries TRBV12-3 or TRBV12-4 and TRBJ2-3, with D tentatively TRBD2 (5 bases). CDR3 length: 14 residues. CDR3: CARSTLEGEDTQYF. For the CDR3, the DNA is TGTGCCCGCAGCACCCTAGAGGGTGAAGATACGCAGTATTTT.

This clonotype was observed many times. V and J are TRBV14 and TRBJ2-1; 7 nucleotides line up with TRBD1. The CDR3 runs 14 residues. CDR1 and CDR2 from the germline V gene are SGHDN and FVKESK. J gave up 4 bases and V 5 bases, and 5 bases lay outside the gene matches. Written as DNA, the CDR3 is TGTGCCAGCAGCGTCAGGACAGGTTACAATGAGCAGTTCTTC. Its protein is CASSVRTGYNEQFF.

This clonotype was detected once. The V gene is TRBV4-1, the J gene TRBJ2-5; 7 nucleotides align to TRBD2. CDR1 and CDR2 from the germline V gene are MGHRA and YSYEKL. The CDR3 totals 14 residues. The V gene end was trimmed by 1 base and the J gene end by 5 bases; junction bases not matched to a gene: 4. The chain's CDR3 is CASSQVAGMETQYF. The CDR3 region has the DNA TGCGCCAGCAGCCAAGTAGCGGGTATGGAGACCCAGTACTTC.

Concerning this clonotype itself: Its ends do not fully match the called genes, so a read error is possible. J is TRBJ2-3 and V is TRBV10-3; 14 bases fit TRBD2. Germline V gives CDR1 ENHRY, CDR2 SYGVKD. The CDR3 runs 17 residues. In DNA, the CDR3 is TGCGCCATCAGTGACGGACTAGCGGGGGGCGGAGGAGATACGCAGTATTTT. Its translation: CAISDGLAGGGGDTQYF.

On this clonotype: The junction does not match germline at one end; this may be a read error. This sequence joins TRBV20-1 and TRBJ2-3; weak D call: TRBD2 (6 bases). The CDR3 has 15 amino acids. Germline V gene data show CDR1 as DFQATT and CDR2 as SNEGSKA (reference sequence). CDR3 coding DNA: TGCAGTGCTAGAGACGGGAGTTCTAGCACAGATACGAAGTATTTT. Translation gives CSARDGSSSTDTKYF.

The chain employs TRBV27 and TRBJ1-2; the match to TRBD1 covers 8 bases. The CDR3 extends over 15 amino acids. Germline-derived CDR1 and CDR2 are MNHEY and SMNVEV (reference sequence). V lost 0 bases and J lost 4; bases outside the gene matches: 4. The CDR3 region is CASSLSAGGLYGYTF. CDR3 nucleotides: TGTGCCAGCAGTTTATCGGCAGGGGGCCTCTATGGCTACACCTTC.

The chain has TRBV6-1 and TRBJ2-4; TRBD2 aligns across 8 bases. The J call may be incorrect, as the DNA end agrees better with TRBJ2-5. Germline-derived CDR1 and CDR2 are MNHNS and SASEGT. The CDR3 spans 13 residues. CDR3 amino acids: CASRSAGVETQYF. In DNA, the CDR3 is TGTGCCAGCAGATCAGCGGGAGTGGAGACCCAGTACTTC.

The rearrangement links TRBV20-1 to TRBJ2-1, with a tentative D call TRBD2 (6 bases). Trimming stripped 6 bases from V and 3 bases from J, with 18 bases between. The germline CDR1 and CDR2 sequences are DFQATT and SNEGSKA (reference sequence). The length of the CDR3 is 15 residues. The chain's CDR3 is CSATSGAGFYNEQFF. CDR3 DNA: TGCAGTGCCACATCAGGAGCGGGCTTCTACAATGAGCAGTTCTTC.

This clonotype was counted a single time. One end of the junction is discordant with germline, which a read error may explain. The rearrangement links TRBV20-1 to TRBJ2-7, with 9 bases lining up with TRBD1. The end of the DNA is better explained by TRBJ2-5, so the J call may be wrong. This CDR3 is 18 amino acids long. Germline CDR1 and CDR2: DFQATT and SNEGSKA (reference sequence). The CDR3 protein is CSARSNYRGLTLQGTQYF. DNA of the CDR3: TGCAGTGCTAGATCAAACTACAGGGGGCTGACTCTCCAAGGGACCCAGTACTTC.

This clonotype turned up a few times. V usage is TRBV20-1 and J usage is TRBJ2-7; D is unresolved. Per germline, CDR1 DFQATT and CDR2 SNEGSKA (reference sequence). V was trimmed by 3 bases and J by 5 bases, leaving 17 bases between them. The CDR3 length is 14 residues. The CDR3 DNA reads TGCAGTGCTAGCCCCCTCGAAGTGAATAACGAGCAGTACTTC. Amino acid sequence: CSASPLEVNNEQYF.